These 4 T cell receptor beta chains were sequenced from one sample in a study of CXCR3-negative and CXCR3-positive naive CD8 T cells. The study's findings and limits: Hydrophobicity of TRB CDR3s was greater in CXCR3-positive naive cells than in CXCR3-negative naive cells.

Libraries were UMI-labeled 5' RACE TRB cDNA. TCRdb re-called the 5' RACE reads and catalogs CDR3 proteins one per entry, DNA excluded. The ten most abundant clones cover roughly 0.62% of a sample with under 90,000 distinct CDR3 sequences. No antigen has been identified for these receptors. The specimen was naive CXCR3+ CD8+ T cells from blood. Subset denoted: CD45RO-CCR7+CD27+CD95- naive CD8+ T cells expressing CXCR3 (TNR3+). These receptors were obtained from a human donor in good health. Some clones in this sample may be carry-over from other donors' samples.

The chain employs TRBV12-3 or TRBV12-4 and TRBJ2-1; absent DNA, TCRdb's TRBD2 call cannot be checked. This CDR3 contains 15 residues. The chain's CDR3 is CASSGVAEPTDEQFF.

The chain recombines TRBV20-1 with TRBJ2-5; with no DNA, the TCRdb D assignment of TRBD1 cannot be verified. Germline V gives CDR1 DFQATT, CDR2 SNEGSKA (reference sequence). There are 12 residues in the CDR3. CDR3 sequence reads: CRADREGETQYF.

The CDR3 loop reads CASSTGTGRYETQYF. V and J are TRBV5-6 and TRBJ2-5; lacking DNA, the TRBD1 call made by TCRdb goes unchecked. Germline V CDR1 and CDR2: SGHDT, YYEEEE. The CDR3 loop spans 15 amino acids.

The chain combines TRBV7-9 with TRBJ1-4. CDR1 and CDR2 (germline): SEHNR, FQNEAQ (reference sequence). CDR3 length equals 16 residues. The CDR3 loop is CASSSLTEGSNEKLFF.